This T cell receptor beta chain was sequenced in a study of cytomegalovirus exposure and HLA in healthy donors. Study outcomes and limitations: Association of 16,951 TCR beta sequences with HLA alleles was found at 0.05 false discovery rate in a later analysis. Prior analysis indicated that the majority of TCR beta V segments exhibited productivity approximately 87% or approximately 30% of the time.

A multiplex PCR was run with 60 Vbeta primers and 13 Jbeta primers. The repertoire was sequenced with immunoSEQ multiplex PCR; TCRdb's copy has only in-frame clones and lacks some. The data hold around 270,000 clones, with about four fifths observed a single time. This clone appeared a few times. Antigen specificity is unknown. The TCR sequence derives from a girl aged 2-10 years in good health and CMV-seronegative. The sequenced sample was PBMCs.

CDR3: CASSVAQWNEQFF. CDR3 bases: TGTGCCAGCAGCGTAGCCCAGTGGAATGAGCAGTTCTTC. The chain uses TRBV9 and TRBJ2-1, with D hard to call. Germline CDR1 reads SGDLS; CDR2 reads YYNGEE. Trimming took off 0 bases at V and 7 bases at J, with 8 bases between the two ends. The CDR3 spans 13 residues.